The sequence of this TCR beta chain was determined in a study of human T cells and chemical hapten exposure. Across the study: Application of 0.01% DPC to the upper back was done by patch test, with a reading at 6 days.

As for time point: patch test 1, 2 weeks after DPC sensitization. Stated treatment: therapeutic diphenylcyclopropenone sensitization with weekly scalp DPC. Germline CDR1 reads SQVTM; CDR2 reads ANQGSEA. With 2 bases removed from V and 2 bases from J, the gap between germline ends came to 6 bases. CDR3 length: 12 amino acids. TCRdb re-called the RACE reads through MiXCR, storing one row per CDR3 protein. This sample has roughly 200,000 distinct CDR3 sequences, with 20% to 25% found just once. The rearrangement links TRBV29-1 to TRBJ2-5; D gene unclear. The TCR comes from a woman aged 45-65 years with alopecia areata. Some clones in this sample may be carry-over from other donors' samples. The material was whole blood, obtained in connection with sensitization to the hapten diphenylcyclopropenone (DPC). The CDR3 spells CSVESQQETQYF. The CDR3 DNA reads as TGCAGCGTTGAATCTCAGCAAGAGACCCAGTACTTC.